These 9 T cell receptor beta chains were sequenced from one sample in a study of blood T cells in healthy people across ages (dated by TCRdb to about 2015). Libraries were constructed by 5' RACE. The sequencing machine was an Illumina HiSeq 2500. A second PCR of about 6 to 11 cycles was performed with a sample-barcoded 5' primer and a J-beta primer mix. TCRdb reprocessing: public reads trimmed at Q25 with fastp, clones called with MiXCR, in-frame beta chains kept. Every distinct CDR3 protein forms one entry, paired with its most common genes and DNA. The sample table lists approximately 1,100,000 distinct CDR3 sequences, roughly 45% of them with a count of one. The ten largest clones add up to about 19% of the sample. The source material was blood. Receptors originate from a woman aged 60-75 years in good health.

This chain uses TRBV15 with TRBJ2-3; D gene ambiguous. The germline V gene encodes CDR1 LNHNV and CDR2 YYDKDF (reference sequence). The CDR3 is made up of 13 amino acids. V gave up 0 bases and J gave up 5 bases, with 6 bases separating them. Here the CDR3 DNA reads TGTGCCACCAGCAGAGAGTCTTTAGATACGCAGTATTTT. It codes for CATSRESLDTQYF.

The table lists this clonotype with a few counts. V and J are TRBV15 and TRBJ1-1; D gene ambiguous. The germline CDR1 and CDR2 sequences are LNHNV and YYDKDF (reference sequence). Deletions cut 0 bases from V and 0 bases from J, with 8 bases between. CDR3 length: 15 residues. The CDR3 region has the DNA TGTGCCACCAGCAGAGATAGCAGGATGAACACTGAAGCTTTCTTT. Translation gives CATSRDSRMNTEAFF.

This clonotype was recorded a few times. The chain employs TRBV12-3 or TRBV12-4 and TRBJ2-1; TRBD2 matches at 12 bases. The length of the CDR3 is 15 residues. Unmatched junction bases numbered 6, after V lost 3 bases and J lost 9 bases. The CDR3 DNA follows: TGTGCCAGCAGTTTGGCTAGCGGGAGGGCCGGTGAGCAGTTCTTC. Translating it yields CASSLASGRAGEQFF.

V usage is TRBV27 and J usage is TRBJ2-7; 9 bases line up with TRBD1. V was clipped by 6 bases and J by 3 bases; unmatched bases: 6. Germline CDR1 is MNHEY and CDR2 is SMNVEV (reference sequence). The CDR3 has 14 amino acids. The DNA for the CDR3 is TGTGCCAGCAGCTACCAGACAGGGGGCTACGAGCAGTACTTC. Amino acids: CASSYQTGGYEQYF.

This clonotype was detected a few times. The J gene is TRBJ2-5, the V gene TRBV5-1; D is unclear. The CDR3 spans 14 residues. Per the germline V gene, CDR1 is SGHRS and CDR2 is YFSETQ. The V end lost 0 bases, the J end lost 5 bases, and 11 bases lay between the germline ends. DNA for the CDR3: TGCGCCAGCAGCTTGGGGCTAGATGAGGAGACCCAGTACTTC. Protein: CASSLGLDEETQYF.

The sample holds a few counts of this clonotype. The chain recombines TRBV4-2 with TRBJ2-3, with D tentatively TRBD2 (6 bases). Deletions cut 4 bases from V and 4 bases from J, with 21 bases between. Germline loops: CDR1 LGHNA, CDR2 YNFKEQ. The CDR3 is 17 residues long. In DNA form, the CDR3 reads TGTGCCAGCAGCCGCACCTCAGAGACTAGTTCGCCAGATACGCAGTATTTT. Amino acids: CASSRTSETSSPDTQYF.

The chain has TRBV5-1 and TRBJ2-2; TRBD1 aligns across 11 bases. This CDR3 contains 16 residues. Germline trimming cut 5 bases from V and 2 bases from J; bases unmatched to any gene: 5. Germline V CDR1 and CDR2: SGHRS, YFSETQ. CDR3 sequence (DNA): TGCGCCAGCAGATCCGGACAGGGGGCTAACACCGGGGAGCTGTTTTTT. Translation gives CASRSGQGANTGELFF.

This clonotype was recorded a few times. Here the CDR3 DNA reads TGCGCCAGCAGCCAAGAGAGACTAGCGGGAGCTAACATTCAGTACTTC. It specifies CASSQERLAGANIQYF. The chain links TRBV4-1 to TRBJ2-4; TRBD2 aligns across 12 bases. The CDR3 length is 16 residues. J lost 7 bases, V lost 0 bases, and 4 bases had no gene match. Germline assignment: CDR1 MGHRA and CDR2 YSYEKL.

The chain recombines TRBV12-3 or TRBV12-4 with TRBJ2-3, with D possibly being TRBD1 (5 bases). V was clipped by 2 bases and J by 4 bases, with 13 bases between them. The CDR3 extends over 15 amino acids. The CDR3 here is CASSLQDTRADTQYF. CDR3 coding DNA: TGTGCCAGCAGTTTACAAGACACCAGGGCAGATACGCAGTATTTT.